The 32 T cell receptor beta chains in this list originate from one sample, sequenced in a study of shared clonotypes between healthy human individuals. Profiling relied on immunoSEQ multiplex PCR, and the TCRdb table lists in-frame clones only, not all of them. The sample carries about 2.1 million clones, 93% recorded once. CD45RO-negative CD8 cells positively selected for CCR7 made up the naive population, which excluded terminally differentiated effector memory CD45RA+ cells. Sequenced: naive CD8+ T cells from PBMCs. These receptor sequences come from a man aged 18 to 35 in good health. Some clones in this sample may be carry-over from other donors' samples.

The V and J genes are TRBV27 and TRBJ2-1, with D unclear. There are 16 residues in the CDR3. The germline CDR1 and CDR2 sequences are MNHEY and SMNVEV (reference sequence). The ends were cut back, 5 bases at V and 2 bases at J, with 16 bases in the middle. The chain's CDR3 is CASSPLVEPPYNEQFF. In nucleotides, the CDR3 is TGTGCCAGCAGTCCCCTCGTAGAGCCTCCCTACAATGAGCAGTTCTTC.

V is TRBV5-4 and J is TRBJ2-1; 7 bases match TRBD2. The trim removed 4 bases at V and 4 bases at J, leaving 5 bases unmatched. The CDR3 sequence is 14 residues long. Germline values: CDR1 SGHNT, CDR2 YYREEE (reference sequence). The CDR3 protein is CASSVSGIYNEQFF. The DNA for the CDR3 is TGTGCCAGCAGCGTAAGCGGGATTTACAATGAGCAGTTCTTC.

The CDR3 sequence is CARDEQGANEKLFF. In DNA, the CDR3 is TGTGCCCGAGATGAACAGGGGGCTAATGAAAAACTGTTTTTT. This chain uses TRBV30 with TRBJ1-4; 8 bases are a match to TRBD1. After removal of 8 bases from V and 3 bases from J, the junction contained 8 bases not matched to a gene. The length of the CDR3 is 14 residues. Germline CDR1 and CDR2: GTSNPN and SVGIG (reference sequence).

The J gene is TRBJ1-2, the V gene TRBV5-1; maybe TRBD1 (6 bases). Trimming shortened V by 2 bases and J by 6 bases, and 17 bases separated the two germline ends. The CDR3 runs 15 residues. Looked up from germline, CDR1 is SGHRS and CDR2 is YFSETQ. CDR3 residues: CASSLTGTTGDGYTF. In DNA form, the CDR3 reads TGCGCCAGCAGCTTAACCGGGACAACGGGGGATGGCTACACCTTC.

This chain joins TRBV21-1 and TRBJ1-4. TRBV21-1 is noted as a pseudogene. The CDR3 is made up of 16 amino acids. The CDR3, as DNA: TGTGCCAGCAGCAAGGAGATCCTGGACCGAAATGAAAAACTGTTTTTT. Protein: CASSKEILDRNEKLFF.

This rearrangement joins TRBV27 to TRBJ2-1; 9 bases are shared with TRBD2. J was trimmed by 0 bases and V by 0 bases; bases with no gene match: 6. This CDR3 has 18 residues. The germline CDR1 and CDR2 sequences are MNHEY and SMNVEV (reference sequence). The CDR3 loop is CASSLSPTSGSSYNEQFF. DNA for the CDR3: TGTGCCAGCAGTTTATCACCGACTAGCGGAAGCTCCTACAATGAGCAGTTCTTC.

The chain couples TRBV7-6 to TRBJ2-1; TRBD2 matches 9 bases. This CDR3 spans 16 amino acids. Germline CDR1 reads SGHVS; CDR2 reads FNYEAQ. With V trimmed by 3 bases and J by 4 bases, 7 bases remained unmatched. The CDR3 protein is CASSFRASGVYNEQFF. The CDR3 coding sequence is TGTGCCAGCAGCTTCAGAGCTAGCGGGGTTTACAATGAGCAGTTCTTC. The full variable domain, rest sourced from reference TRBV7-6 and TRBJ2-1, is GAGVSQSPRYKVTKRGQDVALRCDPISGHVSLYWYRQALGQGPEFLTYFNYEAQQDKSGLPNDRFSAERPEGSISTLTIQRTEQRDSAMYRCASSFRASGVYNEQFFGPGTRLTVL.

The chain carries TRBV19 and TRBJ2-1, with a tentative D call TRBD2 (6 bases). The CDR3 spans 17 residues. Germline V gene data show CDR1 as LNHDA and CDR2 as SQIVND (reference sequence). V was pared by 0 bases and J by 2 bases, with 14 bases between. The CDR3 reads CASSIDRGTATYNEQFF. The CDR3 DNA reads as TGTGCCAGTAGTATAGATCGGGGGACGGCAACCTACAATGAGCAGTTCTTC.

The chain combines TRBV5-1 with TRBJ1-4, with 8 nucleotides matching TRBD1. The CDR3 covers 14 residues. CDR1 is SGHRS, CDR2 YFSETQ, per germline. The V gene end was trimmed by 0 bases and the J gene end by 9 bases; junction bases not matched to a gene: 4. This CDR3 reads CASSLGTGPQKLFF. CDR3 sequence (DNA): TGCGCCAGCAGCTTGGGGACAGGGCCCCAAAAACTGTTTTTT.

The chain has TRBV28 and TRBJ2-3, with a weak D call TRBD2 (5 bases). The germline V gene encodes CDR1 MDHEN and CDR2 SYDVKM. The V and J ends lost 3 bases and 1 base respectively, with 14 bases between them. The CDR3 spans 16 residues. In nucleotides, the CDR3 is TGTGCCAGCAGTTTTTACCGGACTGACGGCACAGATACGCAGTATTTT. This gives the protein CASSFYRTDGTDTQYF.

This clone has more than one count but fewer than ten. The J gene is TRBJ1-2, the V gene TRBV10-3; 8 bases are shared with TRBD1. Germline CDR1 and CDR2: ENHRY and SYGVKD. V dropped 0 bases and J dropped 7; count of bases not matched to a gene: 7. The CDR3 covers 15 residues. CDR3 nucleotides: TGTGCCATCAGTGAGTCCTTGGACAGGGTTTCTGGCTACACCTTC. It encodes CAISESLDRVSGYTF.

This rearrangement joins TRBV4-1 to TRBJ2-7; 7 bases fit TRBD1. The germline CDR1 and CDR2 sequences are MGHRA and YSYEKL. J lost 5 bases, V lost 3 bases, and 10 bases had no gene match. The CDR3 spans 15 residues. The CDR3 loop reads CASSQGKGAMNEQYF. CDR3 bases: TGCGCCAGCAGCCAGGGAAAGGGGGCGATGAACGAGCAGTACTTC.

The chain uses TRBV19 and TRBJ2-3; possibly TRBD1 or TRBD2 for D (5 bases each). Trimming pared 7 bases from V and 5 bases from J, leaving 22 bases between. Germline loops: CDR1 LNHDA, CDR2 SQIVND (reference sequence). This CDR3 contains 16 residues. CDR3 sequence reads: CASTPTRDGRLDTQYF. The CDR3 DNA is TGTGCCAGTACCCCAACCCGGGACGGACGTTTAGATACGCAGTATTTT.

The chain couples TRBV14 to TRBJ2-1; D might be TRBD1 (6 bases). The germline V gene has CDR1 SGHDN and CDR2 FVKESK. There are 14 residues in the CDR3. Trimming cost V 1 base and J 7 bases, with 11 bases left between them. As DNA, the CDR3 is TGTGCCAGCAGCCAAGGGCCCGGGACAAATGAGCAGTTCTTC. Its translation: CASSQGPGTNEQFF.

The rearrangement joins TRBV28 to TRBJ2-2; maybe TRBD1 (5 bases). Trimming removed 6 bases at V and 6 bases at J, with 17 bases between. This CDR3 is built from 15 residues. The germline V gene has CDR1 MDHEN and CDR2 SYDVKM. The CDR3 DNA is TGTGCCAGCAGCCCACCCGCAGGGCCCTCCGGGGAGCTGTTTTTT. This gives the protein CASSPPAGPSGELFF.

V is TRBV9 and J is TRBJ2-7; D gene unclear. CDR3 length: 15 residues. CDR1 and CDR2 from the germline V gene are SGDLS and YYNGEE. V gave up 0 bases and J gave up 0 bases, with 10 bases separating them. The chain's CDR3 is CASSVGLMSSYEQYF. CDR3 sequence (DNA): TGTGCCAGCAGCGTAGGCCTCATGAGCTCCTACGAGCAGTACTTC. The complete variable domain, with remaining parts taken from reference TRBV9 and TRBJ2-7, reads DSGVTQTPKHLITATGQRVTLRCSPRSGDLSVYWYQQSLDQGLQFLIQYYNGEERAKGNILERFSAQQFPDLHSELNLSSLELGDSALYFCASSVGLMSSYEQYFGPGTRLTVT.

V is TRBV19 and J is TRBJ1-1; weak D call: TRBD1 (5 bases). The germline V and J ends were trimmed by 3 bases and 1 base, with 9 bases remaining between them. Per the germline V gene, CDR1 is LNHDA and CDR2 is SQIVND (reference sequence). The CDR3 consists of 14 residues. CDR3 sequence: CASSIPGKNTEAFF. The CDR3 DNA reads TGTGCCAGTAGTATCCCAGGGAAGAACACTGAAGCTTTCTTT. Together with reference TRBV19 and TRBJ1-1, the CDR3 gives the full variable domain: DGGITQSPKYLFRKEGQNVTLSCEQNLNHDAMYWYRQDPGQGLRLIYYSQIVNDFQKGDIAEGYSVSREKKESFPLTVTSAQKNPTAFYLCASSIPGKNTEAFFGQGTRLTVV.

The gene calls are TRBV9 and TRBJ2-7; 13 bases are a match to TRBD2. The CDR3 totals 19 residues. V gave up 2 bases and J gave up 2 bases; unmatched junction bases: 13. Germline V gives CDR1 SGDLS, CDR2 YYNGEE. The CDR3 DNA follows: TGTGCCAGCAGCGTTACGGGCGCATCCGGGACTAGCGGGACCTACGAGCAGTACTTC. Amino acids: CASSVTGASGTSGTYEQYF.

V usage is TRBV27 and J usage is TRBJ1-2; a weak D match, TRBD1 (6 bases). Trimming pared 0 bases from V and 4 bases from J, leaving 12 bases between. This CDR3 contains 15 residues. Germline V CDR1 and CDR2: MNHEY, SMNVEV (reference sequence). CDR3 in amino acids: CASSLSLGQIYGYTF. For the CDR3, the DNA is TGTGCCAGCAGTTTATCGCTCGGACAGATCTATGGCTACACCTTC.

V and J are TRBV29-1 and TRBJ1-5, with D possibly matching TRBD1 (5 bases). Germline assignment: CDR1 SQVTM and CDR2 ANQGSEA. Trimming shortened V by 0 bases and J by 12 bases, and 15 bases separated the two germline ends. This CDR3 has 13 residues. The CDR3 reads CSVEEPFGGDQHF. DNA of the CDR3: TGCAGCGTTGAAGAACCCTTCGGGGGTGACCAGCATTTT.

Turning to this clone: This specimen includes other DNA sequences encoding the same CDR3. The rearrangement links TRBV11-2 to TRBJ2-7; D may be TRBD2 (5 bases). Looked up from germline, CDR1 is SGHAT and CDR2 is FQNNGV. V was pared by 5 bases and J by 0 bases, with 11 bases between. CDR3 length equals 14 residues. The CDR3 region is CASSRTGSSYEQYF. CDR3 in DNA: TGTGCCAGCAGCCGGACGGGGAGCTCCTACGAGCAGTACTTC.

This clone was observed a single time. The chain recombines TRBV7-9 with TRBJ2-4, with D perhaps matching TRBD2 (5 bases). CDR1 is SEHNR, CDR2 FQNEAQ, per germline (reference sequence). The CDR3 covers 13 residues. V gave up 5 bases and J gave up 5 bases, with 10 bases separating them. CDR3 sequence: CASSNMRENIQYF. CDR3 in DNA: TGTGCCAGCAGCAATATGAGGGAAAACATTCAGTACTTC.

As for this clone: Different DNA sequences within this sample yield the same CDR3. The genes are TRBV19 and TRBJ2-7, with D possibly matching TRBD1 (5 bases). The germline gives CDR1 LNHDA, CDR2 SQIVND (reference sequence). This CDR3 region has 13 residues. V was shortened by 3 bases and J by 3 bases, with 9 bases between the two germline ends. CDR3 nucleotide sequence: TGTGCCAGTAGTATGGGGCAGGGCTACGAGCAGTACTTC. Its translation is CASSMGQGYEQYF.

The rearrangement joins TRBV13 to TRBJ2-4, with TRBD2 as a possible D gene (6 bases). Germline CDR1 is PRHDT and CDR2 is FYEKMQ (reference sequence). V shed 2 bases and J shed 6 bases, with 11 bases lying between them. CDR3 length equals 14 residues. This CDR3 reads CASSLPGVVNIQYF. CDR3 sequence (DNA): TGTGCCAGCAGCTTACCGGGAGTTGTAAACATTCAGTACTTC.

The genes are TRBV27 and TRBJ1-2; D unclear. CDR1 and CDR2 from the germline V gene are MNHEY and SMNVEV (reference sequence). V was clipped by 5 bases and J by 1 base, with 14 bases between them. CDR3 size: 15 residues. This chain's CDR3 is CASSPGILFNYGYTF. The CDR3 DNA follows: TGTGCCAGCAGTCCCGGGATCCTCTTTAACTATGGCTACACCTTC.

The V and J genes are TRBV27 and TRBJ2-1, with D possibly TRBD1 on 6 matching bases. In germline, CDR1 is MNHEY, CDR2 SMNVEV (reference sequence). This CDR3 is built from 15 residues. V was pared by 1 base and J by 6 bases, with 13 bases between. Here the CDR3 DNA reads TGTGCCAGCAGTTTATTTCGGGACAATCCCAATGAGCAGTTCTTC. Translated, it gives CASSLFRDNPNEQFF.

The chain is built from TRBV9 and TRBJ2-4; D may correspond to TRBD1 or TRBD2 (6 bases each). Trimming removed 3 bases at V and 0 bases at J, with 13 bases between. In germline, CDR1 is SGDLS, CDR2 YYNGEE. The CDR3 extends over 16 amino acids. The CDR3 DNA reads as TGTGCCAGCAGCGCTCGCGGGACATTAGCCAAAAACATTCAGTACTTC. Protein: CASSARGTLAKNIQYF.

This chain joins TRBV6-5 and TRBJ2-1, with D possibly matching TRBD1 (6 bases). CDR3 length: 14 residues. V was pared by 6 bases and J by 1 base, with 10 bases between. CDR1 and CDR2 from the germline V gene are MNHEY and SVGAGI. The CDR3 reads CASRKQGSYNEQFF. In nucleotides, the CDR3 is TGTGCCAGCAGGAAACAGGGATCCTACAATGAGCAGTTCTTC.

The chain combines TRBV9 with TRBJ2-1; 9 bases align to TRBD2. V gave up 1 base and J gave up 8 bases; unmatched junction bases: 10. The germline CDR1 and CDR2 sequences are SGDLS and YYNGEE. The CDR3 has 16 residues. CDR3 sequence reads: CASSVISSGVGDEQFF. CDR3 coding DNA: TGTGCCAGCAGCGTAATTTCTAGCGGGGTTGGGGATGAGCAGTTCTTC.

The chain links TRBV11-2 to TRBJ1-4; D uncertain. The V and J ends lost 6 bases and 7 bases respectively, with 12 bases between them. Germline lookup yields CDR1 SGHAT and CDR2 FQNNGV. The CDR3 is 13 amino acids. The CDR3 region has the DNA TGTGCCAGCAGTTGGGCTTCGAGTGAAAAACTGTTTTTT. It yields the protein CASSWASSEKLFF.

The chain employs TRBV5-1 and TRBJ2-1; 7 nucleotides match TRBD2. Per the germline V gene, CDR1 is SGHRS and CDR2 is YFSETQ. V was clipped by 0 bases and J by 7 bases; unmatched bases: 7. The CDR3 contains 15 residues. The CDR3, as DNA: TGCGCCAGCAGCTTGGGACGCGGGAGCAGAAATGAGCAGTTCTTC. This codes for CASSLGRGSRNEQFF.

For the CDR3, the DNA is TGCGCCAGCAGCTTGGAGGTGGCAGCCTCCTACGAGCAGTACTTC. Translating it yields CASSLEVAASYEQYF. The chain combines TRBV5-1 with TRBJ2-7, with unresolved D. Trimming removed 0 bases at V and 0 bases at J, with 10 bases between. The CDR3 sequence is 15 residues long. Germline CDR1 is SGHRS and CDR2 is YFSETQ. Using reference TRBV5-1 and TRBJ2-7 for the parts outside the CDR3, the full variable domain is KAGVTQTPRYLIKTRGQQVTLSCSPISGHRSVSWYQQTPGQGLQFLFEYFSETQRNKGNFPGRFSGRQFSNSRSEMNVSTLELGDSALYLCASSLEVAASYEQYFGPGTRLTVT.